These 29 T cell receptor beta chains came from one sample sequenced in a study of chemoradiotherapy in HPV16-positive cancers (dated by TCRdb to 2021 to 2024). The library was built by means of the immunoSEQ multiplex PCR assay. The immuneACCESS repertoire file appears here via TCRdb, limited to in-frame rearrangements. These files lack a portion of the clones; in checked studies, under half of the deficit traces to unresolved V genes, and the cause of the others is not known. For this sample there are roughly 10,000 clones; under 80% appear just once. The top ten hold around 35% of the sample. The specimen was taken from a patient who underwent chemoradiotherapy. The receptors were sampled from a human donor with HPV-associated anogenital cancer.

The rearrangement links TRBV4-1 to TRBJ1-1; a weak D match, TRBD1 (6 bases). Germline values: CDR1 MGHRA, CDR2 YSYEKL. V was trimmed by 2 bases and J by 3 bases, leaving 16 bases between them. The CDR3 spans 16 residues. CDR3 sequence (DNA): TGCGCCAGCAGCCAATCTGTTGGGGGCGGGGACACTGAAGCTTTCTTT. It encodes CASSQSVGGGDTEAFF.

The CDR3, as DNA: TGTGCCAGCAGGGTTGGGGCCACTGAAGCTTTCTTT. Protein product: CASRVGATEAFF. V usage is TRBV6-4 and J usage is TRBJ1-1; possibly TRBD1 for D (5 bases). The CDR3 extends over 12 amino acids. The V end lost 6 bases, the J end lost 4 bases, and 9 bases lay between the germline ends. Germline V gene sequence: CDR1 MRHNA, CDR2 SNTAGT.

The J gene is TRBJ1-1, the V gene TRBV7-8; D is undetermined. Germline V gene lookup returns CDR1 SGHVS and CDR2 FQNEAQ. The CDR3 runs 13 residues. Trimming stripped 6 bases from V and 1 base from J, with 9 bases between. In DNA, the CDR3 is TGTGCCAGCAGTCAAGGTGGGAACACTGAAGCTTTCTTT. It encodes CASSQGGNTEAFF.

The chain couples TRBV5-4 to TRBJ1-2; TRBD1 matches 9 bases. J gave up 5 bases and V 7 bases, and 9 bases lay outside the gene matches. There are 14 residues in the CDR3. The germline V gene has CDR1 SGHNT and CDR2 YYREEE (reference sequence). As DNA, the CDR3 is TGTGCCAGCTCCCTGGGGGACAGGGTTTATGGCTACACCTTC. It translates to CASSLGDRVYGYTF.

The chain links TRBV19 to TRBJ2-6; D call uncertain. The CDR3 runs 16 residues. In germline, CDR1 is LNHDA, CDR2 SQIVND (reference sequence). With 3 bases removed from V and 2 bases from J, the gap between germline ends came to 11 bases. CDR3 DNA: TGTGCCAGTAGTATGGGCCCAAGGGCTGGGGCCAACGTCCTGACTTTC. This gives the protein CASSMGPRAGANVLTF. Filled out from reference TRBV19 and TRBJ2-6, the complete variable domain reads DGGITQSPKYLFRKEGQNVTLSCEQNLNHDAMYWYRQDPGQGLRLIYYSQIVNDFQKGDIAEGYSVSREKKESFPLTVTSAQKNPTAFYLCASSMGPRAGANVLTFGAGSRLTVL.

This chain links TRBV5-6 with TRBJ1-2; TRBD1 agrees at 10 bases. This CDR3 has 15 residues. The V segment lost 4 bases and the J segment 5 bases; nucleotides outside the gene matches: 8. Germline V lookup: CDR1 SGHDT, CDR2 YYEEEE. CDR3 region: CASSQWDRGPYGYTF. CDR3 DNA sequence: TGTGCCAGCAGCCAATGGGACAGGGGCCCGTATGGCTACACCTTC.

The genes are TRBV2 and TRBJ2-3; the D gene is possibly TRBD2 (6 bases). V gave up 6 bases and J gave up 3 bases, with 10 bases separating them. Germline-derived CDR1 and CDR2 are SNHLY and FYNNEI. This CDR3 contains 13 residues. The CDR3 protein is CASSTGLTDTQYF. In DNA form, the CDR3 reads TGTGCCAGCAGCACGGGACTTACAGATACGCAGTATTTT.

The gene calls are TRBV7-9 and TRBJ1-3, with 7 bases aligning to TRBD1. V shed 3 bases, J shed 6 bases, and the junction held 5 bases outside the gene matches. The V gene's germline CDR1 is SEHNR and CDR2 FQNEAQ (reference sequence). CDR3 length: 14 amino acids. The CDR3 is CASSFDRAQNTIYF. As DNA, the CDR3 is TGTGCCAGCAGCTTCGACAGGGCCCAAAACACCATATATTTT.

The chain employs TRBV9 and TRBJ1-6; D is uncertain. This CDR3 has 13 residues. V lost 2 bases and J lost 5, with 5 bases in between. In germline, CDR1 is SGDLS, CDR2 YYNGEE. CDR3: CASSVRDNSPLHF. CDR3 DNA: TGTGCCAGCAGCGTCCGGGATAATTCACCCCTCCACTTT.

This sequence joins TRBV19 and TRBJ1-5; D uncertain. V gave up 5 bases and J gave up 3 bases, with 11 bases separating them. CDR3 size: 14 residues. Germline V gene lookup returns CDR1 LNHDA and CDR2 SQIVND (reference sequence). The CDR3 loop is CASSFATDNQPQHF. As DNA, the CDR3 is TGTGCCAGTAGTTTCGCCACAGACAATCAGCCCCAGCATTTT.

V is TRBV6-5 and J is TRBJ1-6; TRBD1 is a possible D gene (6 bases). Trimming pared 2 bases from V and 6 bases from J, leaving 8 bases between. Germline CDR1 is MNHEY and CDR2 is SVGAGI. There are 14 residues in the CDR3. The CDR3 loop is CASSYDRLNSPLHF. In DNA form, the CDR3 reads TGTGCCAGCAGTTACGACAGGCTTAATTCACCCCTCCACTTT.

This chain links TRBV29-1 with TRBJ2-7; 9 bases agree with TRBD2. The germline CDR1 and CDR2 sequences are SQVTM and ANQGSEA. This CDR3 contains 13 residues. V lost 6 bases and J lost 5; bases outside the gene matches: 8. CDR3 nucleotides: TGCAGCGTCATTAGCGGGAGTACACACGAGCAGTACTTC. This translates into CSVISGSTHEQYF.

V and J are TRBV13 and TRBJ2-3; possible D gene TRBD2, 5 bases. The CDR3 contains 13 residues. CDR1 is PRHDT, CDR2 FYEKMQ, per germline (reference sequence). Deletions cut 7 bases from V and 5 bases from J, with 13 bases between. DNA for the CDR3: TGTGCCAGCACTATGGGCAGCGGAGATACGCAGTATTTT. Protein: CASTMGSGDTQYF.

This clone was detected once. The V call is TRBV6-8, the J call TRBJ1-1; a weak D match, TRBD1 (5 bases). The CDR3 is 14 residues long. V was clipped by 3 bases and J by 3 bases, with 11 bases between them. Germline CDR1 is MNHGY and CDR2 is SAAAGT. DNA of the CDR3: TGTGCCAGCAGTTATCCCCCCAGGGACACTGAAGCTTTCTTT. It specifies CASSYPPRDTEAFF.

The chain is built from TRBV11-2 and TRBJ2-7; no clear D. Germline CDR1 is SGHAT and CDR2 is FQNNGV. The CDR3 covers 14 residues. The V gene lost 3 bases and the J gene lost 5 bases, with 14 bases spanning the gap. CDR3 sequence (DNA): TGTGCCAGCAGCTTTAGGCTAGACCTCCACGAGCAGTACTTC. Amino acid sequence: CASSFRLDLHEQYF.

The chain has TRBV15 and TRBJ2-7, with D hard to call. The CDR3 is 15 amino acids. Per germline, CDR1 LNHNV and CDR2 YYDKDF (reference sequence). V lost 0 bases and J lost 6, with 15 bases in between. The CDR3 nucleotides read TGTGCCACCAGCAGAGAGCAATTTCCAGGTGGCGAGCAGTACTTC. Encoded protein: CATSREQFPGGEQYF.

The chain combines TRBV19 with TRBJ1-5; possible D gene TRBD1, 5 bases. Looked up from germline, CDR1 is LNHDA and CDR2 is SQIVND (reference sequence). The V and J ends lost 3 bases and 2 bases respectively, with 23 bases between them. The CDR3 is made up of 19 amino acids. The CDR3 DNA is TGTGCCAGTAGTATGCACCCTATGACAGACCCGCAGGGCAATCAGCCCCAGCATTTT. Protein: CASSMHPMTDPQGNQPQHF.

The chain has TRBV5-6 and TRBJ1-4; D gene ambiguous. V was cut by 1 base and J by 6 bases, with 19 bases left in between. Germline-derived CDR1 and CDR2 are SGHDT and YYEEEE. The CDR3 length is 17 residues. The CDR3 DNA follows: TGTGCCAGCAGCTTGTCCGGTCGGGGTAGGTTCGATGAAAAACTGTTTTTT. Amino acid sequence: CASSLSGRGRFDEKLFF.

The genes are TRBV14 and TRBJ2-3; D unresolved. This CDR3 has 15 residues. Trimming shortened V by 0 bases and J by 4 bases, and 11 bases separated the two germline ends. Germline lookup yields CDR1 SGHDN and CDR2 FVKESK. As DNA, the CDR3 is TGTGCCAGCAGCCAAGAATGGGCCCATTCAGATACGCAGTATTTT. This gives the protein CASSQEWAHSDTQYF.

This chain uses TRBV5-1 with TRBJ1-3, with no clear D. CDR1 is SGHRS, CDR2 YFSETQ, per germline. Trimming shortened V by 0 bases and J by 0 bases, and 10 bases separated the two germline ends. The CDR3 is 16 amino acids. The CDR3 loop is CASSLVPASSGNTIYF. For the CDR3, the DNA is TGCGCCAGCAGCTTGGTGCCAGCCAGCTCTGGAAACACCATATATTTT. Using reference TRBV5-1 and TRBJ1-3 for the parts outside the CDR3, the full variable domain is KAGVTQTPRYLIKTRGQQVTLSCSPISGHRSVSWYQQTPGQGLQFLFEYFSETQRNKGNFPGRFSGRQFSNSRSEMNVSTLELGDSALYLCASSLVPASSGNTIYFGEGSWLTVV.

This clone was seen a few times. V and J are TRBV30 and TRBJ1-5; D gene unclear. The CDR3 totals 13 residues. Per the germline V gene, CDR1 is GTSNPN and CDR2 is SVGIG (reference sequence). Trimming pared 0 bases from V and 2 bases from J, leaving 5 bases between. The CDR3 is CAWSVIRNQPQHF. For the CDR3, the DNA is TGTGCCTGGAGTGTGATACGCAATCAGCCCCAGCATTTT.

This clone was observed a handful of times. The gene calls are TRBV27 and TRBJ1-2, with a possible D match to TRBD1 (5 bases). Germline V gives CDR1 MNHEY, CDR2 SMNVEV (reference sequence). V dropped 0 bases and J dropped 2 bases, with 7 bases sitting between them. CDR3 size: 14 residues. Written as DNA, the CDR3 is TGTGCCAGCAGTTTATCGGCAGGGAACTATGGCTACACCTTC. Encoded protein: CASSLSAGNYGYTF.

This clone turned up a few times. The chain couples TRBV11-3 to TRBJ2-7; D assignment may be TRBD1 or TRBD2 (5 bases each). The V and J ends lost 5 bases and 7 bases respectively, with 15 bases between them. In germline, CDR1 is SGHNT, CDR2 YENEEA. This CDR3 has 13 amino acids. This CDR3 is CASSPGPLGEQYV. The CDR3 nucleotides are TGTGCCAGCAGCCCGGGACCTCTGGGGGAGCAGTACGTC.

This clone was recorded only once. The rearrangement links TRBV5-5 to TRBJ2-3, with no clear D. V was shortened by 4 bases and J by 1 base, with 4 bases between the two germline ends. This CDR3 has 12 residues. The germline gives CDR1 SGHKS, CDR2 YYEKEE (reference sequence). Here the CDR3 DNA reads TGTGCCAGCAGCCTGCGCACAGATACGCAGTATTTT. Translation gives CASSLRTDTQYF.

The V call is TRBV7-3, the J call TRBJ2-1, with TRBD2 matching over 11 bases. V lost 1 base, J lost 4 bases, and 6 bases stayed unmatched. The CDR3 runs 17 residues. Germline V lookup: CDR1 SGHTA, CDR2 FQGTGA. In DNA, the CDR3 is TGTGCCAGCAGCTTAATCCCGACTAGCGGGAAATACAATGAGCAGTTCTTC. This codes for CASSLIPTSGKYNEQFF.

V usage is TRBV30 and J usage is TRBJ1-5, with D perhaps matching TRBD1 (6 bases). This CDR3 is 15 amino acids long. V shed 5 bases and J shed 1 base, with 15 bases lying between them. Germline V gene sequence: CDR1 GTSNPN, CDR2 SVGIG (reference sequence). For the CDR3, the DNA is TGTGCCTGGGCAGGGCCTACAGGGAGCAATCAGCCCCAGCATTTT. Translation gives CAWAGPTGSNQPQHF.

The chain links TRBV10-3 to TRBJ1-3; 12 positions agree with TRBD1. Germline V gives CDR1 ENHRY, CDR2 SYGVKD. V dropped 0 bases and J dropped 4; count of bases not matched to a gene: 7. This CDR3 region has 18 residues. In DNA form, the CDR3 reads TGTGCCATCAGTGAGTCGGGACAGGGGGCGATTTTCGGAAACACCATATATTTT. Encoded protein: CAISESGQGAIFGNTIYF.

In this sample, this clone turned up a few times. The genes are TRBV7-2 and TRBJ2-5; 11 bases align to TRBD2. The ends lost 3 bases at V and 5 bases at J; junction bases unmatched: 5. The CDR3 runs 15 residues. CDR1 is SGHTA and CDR2 is FQGNSA in the germline V gene. For the CDR3, the DNA is TGTGCCAGCAGCTTCATAGCGGGGGGGCTTGAGACCCAGTACTTC. The encoded protein is CASSFIAGGLETQYF. The variable domain in full, with the rest retrieved from reference TRBV7-2 and TRBJ2-5, is GAGVSQSPSNKVTEKGKDVELRCDPISGHTALYWYRQSLGQGLEFLIYFQGNSAPDKSGLPSDRFSAERTGGSVSTLTIQRTQQEDSAVYLCASSFIAGGLETQYFGPGTRLLVL.

The chain combines TRBV29-1 with TRBJ1-2; D not certain. The CDR3 loop spans 12 amino acids. Trimming shortened V by 3 bases and J by 7 bases, and 12 bases separated the two germline ends. Germline V gene data show CDR1 as SQVTM and CDR2 as ANQGSEA. The DNA of the CDR3 is TGCAGCGTTGATTTTAGGCGGGCTGGCTACACCTTC. It encodes CSVDFRRAGYTF.